A single count supports the clone carrying this TCR beta chain. Antigen specificity is unknown. The record originates from a study of shared clonotypes between healthy human individuals. Findings and caveats of the study: With several donors compared, 5% to 5.5% of naive CD4 clonotypes were shared. The diversity represented, both genetic and in exposure history, was limited by few donors.

Splitting of CD4+ cells produced CD45RA+ naive and CD45RA-negative memory subsets. In germline, CDR1 is KGHSH, CDR2 LQKENI. This CDR3 comprises 15 residues. V dropped 2 bases and J dropped 3; count of bases not matched to a gene: 2. The protocol was immunoSEQ multiplex PCR, while the TCRdb copy is restricted to in-frame clones and leaves out a portion. The sample holds roughly 1,000,000 clones, approximately 80% seen once. The sequence was collected from a man aged 18 to 35 in good health. Some clones in this sample may be carry-over from other donors' samples. Input material: memory CD4+ T cells from PBMCs. Subset reported: CD45RA-negative fraction. The chain has TRBV18 and TRBJ1-2, with 11 bases aligning to TRBD1. The CDR3 sequence: CASSPEGQGDYGYTF. The CDR3 DNA follows: TGTGCCAGCTCACCAGAGGGACAGGGGGACTATGGCTACACCTTC.